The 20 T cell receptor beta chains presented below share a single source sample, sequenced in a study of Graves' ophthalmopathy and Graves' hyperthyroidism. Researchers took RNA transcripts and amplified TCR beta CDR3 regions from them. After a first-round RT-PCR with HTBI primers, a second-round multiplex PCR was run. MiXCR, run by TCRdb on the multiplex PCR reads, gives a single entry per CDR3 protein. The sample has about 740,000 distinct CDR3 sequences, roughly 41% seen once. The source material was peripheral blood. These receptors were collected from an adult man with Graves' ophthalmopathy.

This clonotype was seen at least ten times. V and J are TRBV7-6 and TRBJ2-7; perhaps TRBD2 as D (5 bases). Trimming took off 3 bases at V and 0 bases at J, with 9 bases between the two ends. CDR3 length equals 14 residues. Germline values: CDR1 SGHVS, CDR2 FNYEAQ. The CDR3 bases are TGTGCCAGCAGCTTGGACTTCTCCTCCTACGAGCAGTACTTC. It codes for CASSLDFSSYEQYF.

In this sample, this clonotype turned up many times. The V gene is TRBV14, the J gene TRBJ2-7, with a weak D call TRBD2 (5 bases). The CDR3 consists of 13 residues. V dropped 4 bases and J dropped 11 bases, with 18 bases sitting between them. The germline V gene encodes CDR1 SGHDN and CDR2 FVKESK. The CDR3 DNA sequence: TGTGCCAGCAGCCTGACTGACCGGGGAAAGGAGTACTTC. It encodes CASSLTDRGKEYF.

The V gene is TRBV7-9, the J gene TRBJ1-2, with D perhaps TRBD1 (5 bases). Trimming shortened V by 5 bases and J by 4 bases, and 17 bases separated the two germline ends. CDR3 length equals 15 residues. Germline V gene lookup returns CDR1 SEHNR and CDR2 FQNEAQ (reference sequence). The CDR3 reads CASSQGDGAFYGYTF. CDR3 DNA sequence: TGTGCCAGCAGCCAAGGGGACGGAGCCTTCTATGGCTACACCTTC.

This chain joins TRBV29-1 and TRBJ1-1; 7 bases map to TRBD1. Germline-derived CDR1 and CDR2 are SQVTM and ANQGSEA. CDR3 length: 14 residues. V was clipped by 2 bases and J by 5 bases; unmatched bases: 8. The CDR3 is CSVERDRLWTEAFF. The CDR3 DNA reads TGCAGCGTTGAAAGGGACAGATTGTGGACTGAAGCTTTCTTT.

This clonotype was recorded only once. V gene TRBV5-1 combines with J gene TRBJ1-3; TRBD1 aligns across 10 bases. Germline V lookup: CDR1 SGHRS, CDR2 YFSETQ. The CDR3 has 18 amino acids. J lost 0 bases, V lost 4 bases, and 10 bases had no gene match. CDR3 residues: CASSPGRQGAYSGNTIYF. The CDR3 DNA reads TGCGCCAGCAGCCCAGGACGACAGGGGGCCTACTCTGGAAACACCATATATTTT.

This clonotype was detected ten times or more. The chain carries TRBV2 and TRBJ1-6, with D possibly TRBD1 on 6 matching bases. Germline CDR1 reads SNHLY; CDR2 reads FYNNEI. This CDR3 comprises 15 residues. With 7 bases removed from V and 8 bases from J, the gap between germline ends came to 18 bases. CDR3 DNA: TGTGCCAGCACCTACAGGGTCCGGTTAGATTCACCCCTCCACTTT. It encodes CASTYRVRLDSPLHF.

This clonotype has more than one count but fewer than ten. CDR3 sequence reads: CSASHLNYGYTF. In DNA, the CDR3 is TGCAGTGCTAGTCACCTAAACTATGGCTACACCTTC. The chain joins TRBV20-1 to TRBJ1-2; no firm D call. V was cut by 3 bases and J by 2 bases, with 7 bases left in between. Germline CDR1 reads DFQATT; CDR2 reads SNEGSKA (reference sequence). The length of the CDR3 is 12 residues.

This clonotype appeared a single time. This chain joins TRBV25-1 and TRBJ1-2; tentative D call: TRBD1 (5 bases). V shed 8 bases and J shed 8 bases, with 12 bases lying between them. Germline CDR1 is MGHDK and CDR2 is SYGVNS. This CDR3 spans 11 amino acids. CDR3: CASLAGYGYTF. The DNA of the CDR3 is TGTGCCAGCTTAGCAGGGTACGGCTACACCTTC.

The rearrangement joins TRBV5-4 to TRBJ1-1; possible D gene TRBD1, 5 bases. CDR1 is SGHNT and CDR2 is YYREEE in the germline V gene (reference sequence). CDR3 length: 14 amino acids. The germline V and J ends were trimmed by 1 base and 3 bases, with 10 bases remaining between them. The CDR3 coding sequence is TGTGCCAGCAGCTTGTGGAAGGGGTACACTGAAGCTTTCTTT. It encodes CASSLWKGYTEAFF.

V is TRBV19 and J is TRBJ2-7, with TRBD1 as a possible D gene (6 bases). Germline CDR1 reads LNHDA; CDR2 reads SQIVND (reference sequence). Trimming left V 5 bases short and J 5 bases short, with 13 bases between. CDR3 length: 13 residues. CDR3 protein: CASSLQGGHEQYF. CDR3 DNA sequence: TGTGCCAGTAGTTTACAGGGCGGTCACGAGCAGTACTTC.

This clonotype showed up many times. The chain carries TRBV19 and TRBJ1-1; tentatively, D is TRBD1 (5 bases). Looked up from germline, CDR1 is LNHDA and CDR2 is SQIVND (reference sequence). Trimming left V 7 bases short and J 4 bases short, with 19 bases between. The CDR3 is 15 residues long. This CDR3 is CASTEGGGVSTEAFF. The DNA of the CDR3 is TGTGCCAGTACCGAAGGTGGAGGGGTTAGCACTGAAGCTTTCTTT.

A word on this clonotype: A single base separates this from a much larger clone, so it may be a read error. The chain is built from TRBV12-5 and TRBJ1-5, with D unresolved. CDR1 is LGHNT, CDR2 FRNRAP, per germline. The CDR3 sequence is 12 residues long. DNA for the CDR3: TGTGCCAGCAGACCACCGCGTCAGCCCCAGCATTTT. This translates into CASRPPRQPQHF. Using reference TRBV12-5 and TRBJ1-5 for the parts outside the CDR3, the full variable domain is DARVTQTPRHKVTEMGQEVTMRCQPILGHNTVFWYRQTMMQGLELLAYFRNRAPLDDSGMPKDRFSAEMPDATLATLKIQPSEPRDSAVYFCASRPPRQPQHFGDGTRLSIL.

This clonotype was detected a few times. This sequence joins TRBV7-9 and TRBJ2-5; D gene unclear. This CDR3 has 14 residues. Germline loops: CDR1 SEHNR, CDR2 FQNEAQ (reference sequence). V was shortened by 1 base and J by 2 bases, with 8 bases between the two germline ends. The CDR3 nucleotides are TGTGCCAGCAGCTTAGTGACACTTCAAGAGACCCAGTACTTC. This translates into CASSLVTLQETQYF.

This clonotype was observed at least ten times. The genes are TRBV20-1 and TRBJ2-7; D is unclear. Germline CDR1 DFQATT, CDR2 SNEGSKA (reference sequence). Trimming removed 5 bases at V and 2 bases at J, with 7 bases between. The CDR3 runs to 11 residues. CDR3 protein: CSAPVAYEQYF. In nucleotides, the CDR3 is TGCAGTGCTCCTGTCGCCTACGAGCAGTACTTC.

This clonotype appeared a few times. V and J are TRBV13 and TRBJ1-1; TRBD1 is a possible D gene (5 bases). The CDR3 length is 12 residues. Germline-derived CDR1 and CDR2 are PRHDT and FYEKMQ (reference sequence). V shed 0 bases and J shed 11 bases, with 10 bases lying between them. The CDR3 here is CASSLGMGGAFF. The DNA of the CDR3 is TGTGCCAGCAGCTTAGGCATGGGGGGGGCTTTCTTT.

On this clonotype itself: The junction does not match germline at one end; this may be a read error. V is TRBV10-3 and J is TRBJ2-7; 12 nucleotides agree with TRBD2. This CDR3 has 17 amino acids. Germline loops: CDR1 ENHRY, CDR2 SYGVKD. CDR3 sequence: CASSPRLAGDSYYEQYF. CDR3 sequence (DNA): TGTGCCAGCAGTCCCCGACTAGCGGGGGATTCATACTACGAGCAGTACTTC.

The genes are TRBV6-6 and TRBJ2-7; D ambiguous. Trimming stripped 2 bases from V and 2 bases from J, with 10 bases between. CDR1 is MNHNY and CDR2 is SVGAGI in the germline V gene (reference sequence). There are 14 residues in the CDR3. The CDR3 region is CASSYNRATYEQYF. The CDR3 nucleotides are TGTGCCAGCAGTTACAACCGGGCGACCTACGAGCAGTACTTC.

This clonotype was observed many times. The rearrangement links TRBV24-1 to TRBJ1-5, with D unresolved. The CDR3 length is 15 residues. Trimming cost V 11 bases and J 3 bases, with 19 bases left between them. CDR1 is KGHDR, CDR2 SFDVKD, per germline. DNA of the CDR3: TGTGCCAGCAGGCCCCCCACAGCGCACAATCAGCCCCAGCATTTT. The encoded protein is CASRPPTAHNQPQHF.

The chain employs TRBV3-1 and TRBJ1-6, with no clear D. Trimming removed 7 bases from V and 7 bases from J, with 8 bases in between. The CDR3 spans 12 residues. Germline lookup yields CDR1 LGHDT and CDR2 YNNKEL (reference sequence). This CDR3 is CASTIGNSPLHF. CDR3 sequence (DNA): TGTGCCAGCACCATAGGGAATTCACCCCTCCACTTT.

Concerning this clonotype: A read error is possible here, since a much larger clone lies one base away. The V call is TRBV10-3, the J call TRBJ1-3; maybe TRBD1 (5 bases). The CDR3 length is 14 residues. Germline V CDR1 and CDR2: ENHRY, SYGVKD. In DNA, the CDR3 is TGTGCCAGCAGTGAGGGGCTCTCCGGAAACACCATATATTTT. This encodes CASSEGLSGNTIYF.